This TCR beta chain stems from a study of tumor-infiltrating lymphocytes in primary liver carcinoma. TCR beta cDNA was prepared out of around 460 ng total RNA by means of a constant-region primer. Libraries covering TCR beta were generated through three nested multiplex PCR rounds (using a slightly modified ARM-PCR). Forward primers for TRBV1-TRBV30 and a C-beta reverse primer served the first two PCR rounds, at roughly 10 cycles each. TCRdb passed the multiplex PCR reads through MiXCR, listing each CDR3 protein once. Among more than 95,000 distinct CDR3 sequences listed, roughly 80% were seen once. Co-extraction yielded RNA and DNA from 20-30 mg of unsorted bulk tissue. The CDR3 runs to 17 residues. Germline CDR1 and CDR2: SGHAT and FQDESV (reference sequence). Details on this clonotype: One end of the junction is discordant with germline, which a read error may explain.

This clonotype was sampled from a man aged 40-55 years with primary liver carcinoma and hepatitis B virus infection. The material sequenced was liver tumor tissue from sampling region 3. Described subset: tumor region T3, left-lateral pole. V and J are TRBV11-1 and TRBJ2-4; 13 nucleotides agree with TRBD2. In DNA form, the CDR3 reads TGTGTCAGCAGCTTTCCCGGGACTAGCGGGACCAGAAATATCCAGTACTTC. Translation: CVSSFPGTSGTRNIQYF.